This TCR beta chain was observed in a study of blood T cell repertoires in COVID-19. Across the whole study: Spain, Italy and the United States supplied samples that represented acute and convalescent COVID-19. The cDNA or gDNA used as material had been derived from T cells, B-cell-depleted T cells, or PBMCs.

In the original analysis: Reference gene primer amplification gave nucleated cell count estimates. Libraries were prepared by immunoSEQ multiplex PCR; TCRdb keeps only in-frame clonotypes and omits some of them. For V, J and clone size, that table is used; D and trimming come from the DNA. In the table there are 150,000 or so clones, about 89% of which are singletons. What was sequenced was peripheral blood. The clonotype comes from a man aged 50 to 59 with acute or convalescent COVID-19.

CDR3 loop: CASSQDRRGTMNTEAFF. The CDR3 nucleotides read TGCGCCAGCAGCCAAGATAGGCGAGGAACCATGAACACTGAAGCTTTCTTT. The V gene is TRBV4-3, the J gene TRBJ1-1; D remains ambiguous. Looked up from germline, CDR1 is LGHNA and CDR2 is YSLEER. The ends were cut back, 0 bases at V and 0 bases at J, with 14 bases in the middle. CDR3 length: 17 residues.